The TCR beta chain under discussion was sequenced for a study of CD4 T cell repertoires in COVID-19. Sequenced by immunoSEQ multiplex PCR; TCRdb stores in-frame clones only, minus some. The profile covers about 500 clones, with 15% to 20% appearing a single time and about 23% taken by the ten largest. On this clone itself: Its antigen is unknown. An end of the junction differs from the germline gene, which may be a read error.

CDR3 size: 14 residues. Germline lookup yields CDR1 SGHAT and CDR2 FQNNGV. The material was memory CD4+ T cells, cultured in vitro, obtained after recovery from COVID-19. This rearrangement joins TRBV11-2 to TRBJ1-1; 9 bases fit TRBD1. This TCR derives from a human donor who had COVID-19. Written as DNA, the CDR3 is TGTGCCAGCAGATTAGGACAGGGGAGAACTGAAGCTTTCTTT. Amino acids: CASRLGQGRTEAFF.